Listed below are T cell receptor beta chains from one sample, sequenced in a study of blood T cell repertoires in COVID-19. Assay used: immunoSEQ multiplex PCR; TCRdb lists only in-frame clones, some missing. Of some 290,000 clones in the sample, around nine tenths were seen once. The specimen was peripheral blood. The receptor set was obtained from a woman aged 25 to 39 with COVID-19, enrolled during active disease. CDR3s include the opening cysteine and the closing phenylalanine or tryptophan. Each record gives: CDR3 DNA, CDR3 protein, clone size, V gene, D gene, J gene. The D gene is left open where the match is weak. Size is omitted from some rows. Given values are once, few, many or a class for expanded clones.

CDR3nt: TGTGCCTGGAGTAAGGACAGGGCTGAGACCCAGTACTTC; CDR3aa: CAWSKDRAETQYF; abundance: .; v_gene: TRBV30; d_gene: TRBD1; j_gene: TRBJ2-5
CDR3nt: TGTGCCAGCAATTGGGGGACAGGTCCCTACGAGCAGTACTTC; CDR3aa: CASNWGTGPYEQYF; abundance: .; v_gene: TRBV6-5; d_gene: TRBD1; j_gene: TRBJ2-7
CDR3nt: TGTGCCAGCAGCCGCCAGGGGGCCAGCTACGAGCAGTACTTC; CDR3aa: CASSRQGASYEQYF; abundance: .; v_gene: TRBV6-6; d_gene: TRBD1; j_gene: TRBJ2-7
CDR3nt: TGCGCCAGCAGCCTTAGGGGGAGCTCGGGCGAGCAGTACTTC; CDR3aa: CASSLRGSSGEQYF; abundance: .; v_gene: TRBV4-3; d_gene: .; j_gene: TRBJ2-7
CDR3nt: TGTGCCAGCAGTCCGGGCAGGGGGTCTTGGGCTTTCTTT; CDR3aa: CASSPGRGSWAFF; abundance: .; v_gene: TRBV6-5; d_gene: TRBD1; j_gene: TRBJ1-1
CDR3nt: TGTGCCACCAGTGACCCTAGGTCTGAAGCTTTCTTT; CDR3aa: CATSDPRSEAFF; abundance: .; v_gene: TRBV24-1; d_gene: .; j_gene: TRBJ1-1
CDR3nt: TGCGCCAGCAGCCAAGATTATGGGCGGGAAGAGACCCAGTACTTC; CDR3aa: CASSQDYGREETQYF; abundance: .; v_gene: TRBV4-3; d_gene: .; j_gene: TRBJ2-5
CDR3nt: TGTGCCAGCAGCTTGGGACAGTACAATGAGCAGTTCTTC; CDR3aa: CASSLGQYNEQFF; abundance: .; v_gene: TRBV5-4; d_gene: .; j_gene: TRBJ2-1
CDR3nt: TGTGCCAGCAGCACGGGGACAGGGGGCCTAGGGCAGTACTTC; CDR3aa: CASSTGTGGLGQYF; abundance: .; v_gene: TRBV7-8; d_gene: TRBD1; j_gene: TRBJ2-7
CDR3nt: TGCAGCGCTCGGGAGGGATCGTACCAAGAGACCCAGTACTTC; CDR3aa: CSAREGSYQETQYF; abundance: .; v_gene: TRBV29-1; d_gene: TRBD2; j_gene: TRBJ2-5
CDR3nt: TGCGCCAGCAGTGAGTCGGGAGCGAATCTCTCTGGCTACACCTTC; CDR3aa: CASSESGANLSGYTF; abundance: .; v_gene: TRBV10-2; d_gene: .; j_gene: TRBJ1-2
CDR3nt: TGTGCCAGCAGTTACTCGACTGCGGGGGATAGCACTGAAGCTTTCTTT; CDR3aa: CASSYSTAGDSTEAFF; abundance: .; v_gene: TRBV6-2/TRBV6-3; d_gene: .; j_gene: TRBJ1-1
CDR3nt: TGTGCCAGCAGCAAAGGGGGCGCAGGTCAGCCCCAGCATTTT; CDR3aa: CASSKGGAGQPQHF; abundance: .; v_gene: TRBV3-1/TRBV3-2; d_gene: TRBD1; j_gene: TRBJ1-5
CDR3nt: TGTGCCAGCAGCTCTGGGGCAGTTTTTAATCAGCCCCAGCATTTT; CDR3aa: CASSSGAVFNQPQHF; abundance: .; v_gene: TRBV7-2; d_gene: .; j_gene: TRBJ1-5
CDR3nt: TGTGCCAGCAGCTCAAAAATAGCGGGAGCAGATACGCAGTATTTT; CDR3aa: CASSSKIAGADTQYF; abundance: .; v_gene: TRBV7-8; d_gene: TRBD2; j_gene: TRBJ2-3
CDR3nt: TGTGCCAGCAGTTTATTCGGGGTGGCGGAAACTAATGAAAAACTGTTTTTT; CDR3aa: CASSLFGVAETNEKLFF; abundance: .; v_gene: TRBV27; d_gene: .; j_gene: TRBJ1-4
CDR3nt: TGCGCCAGCAGCTTGCTAGCGGGAGGTGGTCGTGAGCAGTTCTTC; CDR3aa: CASSLLAGGGREQFF; abundance: .; v_gene: TRBV5-1; d_gene: TRBD2; j_gene: TRBJ2-1
CDR3nt: TGTGCCAGCAGCGTAGGAGTAGCGGGATTATACAATGAGCAGTTCTTC; CDR3aa: CASSVGVAGLYNEQFF; abundance: .; v_gene: TRBV9; d_gene: TRBD2; j_gene: TRBJ2-1
CDR3nt: TGTGCCAGTAGTTTCCGGGACAGAGGGGAGCAGTACTTC; CDR3aa: CASSFRDRGEQYF; abundance: .; v_gene: TRBV19; d_gene: TRBD1; j_gene: TRBJ2-7
CDR3nt: TGTGCCAGCAGTTACTCGGGAGAGGGCTACGAGCAGTACTTC; CDR3aa: CASSYSGEGYEQYF; abundance: many; v_gene: TRBV6-2/TRBV6-3; d_gene: .; j_gene: TRBJ2-7
CDR3nt: TGTGCCAGCAGTGATAGCGGGAATCGTGATACGCAGTATTTT; CDR3aa: CASSDSGNRDTQYF; abundance: .; v_gene: TRBV6-2/TRBV6-3; d_gene: TRBD2; j_gene: TRBJ2-3
CDR3nt: TGTGCCAGCAGTCGTAGCGGGAGGGACAGATACGAGCAGTACTTC; CDR3aa: CASSRSGRDRYEQYF; abundance: .; v_gene: TRBV6-5; d_gene: TRBD2; j_gene: TRBJ2-7
CDR3nt: TGCGCCAGCAGCTTGGAACTCGCGGGGGACGAGCAGTACTTC; CDR3aa: CASSLELAGDEQYF; abundance: .; v_gene: TRBV5-1; d_gene: TRBD2; j_gene: TRBJ2-7
CDR3nt: TGTGCCAGCAGTTTACACAGGGTGAAGAATGGCTACACCTTC; CDR3aa: CASSLHRVKNGYTF; abundance: .; v_gene: TRBV28; d_gene: .; j_gene: TRBJ1-2
CDR3nt: TGTGCCTGGAAGAAATGGGACAGGGTTCAAGAGACCCAGTACTTC; CDR3aa: CAWKKWDRVQETQYF; abundance: .; v_gene: TRBV30; d_gene: TRBD1; j_gene: TRBJ2-5
CDR3nt: TGTGCCAGCAGCCCCGGGACAGGGCGCTACGAGCAGTACTTC; CDR3aa: CASSPGTGRYEQYF; abundance: .; v_gene: TRBV7-9; d_gene: TRBD1; j_gene: TRBJ2-7
CDR3nt: TGTGCCAGCAGCGACACAGGATACACCGGGGAGCTGTTTTTT; CDR3aa: CASSDTGYTGELFF; abundance: .; v_gene: TRBV9; d_gene: .; j_gene: TRBJ2-2
CDR3nt: TGTGCCAGCAGTTTAGTAGGGGCCGTATCACCCCTCCACTTT; CDR3aa: CASSLVGAVSPLHF; abundance: .; v_gene: TRBV28; d_gene: .; j_gene: TRBJ1-6
CDR3nt: TGTGCCAGCAGAATTATCGCGGCGGAAAAACTGTTTTTT; CDR3aa: CASRIIAAEKLFF; abundance: .; v_gene: TRBV28; d_gene: .; j_gene: TRBJ1-4
CDR3nt: TGTGCCAGTAGTATATCGGACAGGGGTTCACCCCTCCACTTT; CDR3aa: CASSISDRGSPLHF; abundance: few; v_gene: TRBV19; d_gene: TRBD1; j_gene: TRBJ1-6
CDR3nt: TGTGCCAGCAACCGGGGGACAGATACGCAGTATTTT; CDR3aa: CASNRGTDTQYF; abundance: .; v_gene: TRBV5-6; d_gene: .; j_gene: TRBJ2-3
CDR3nt: TGTGCCACCAGCCCCGGGGGACAGGGAATAGGTGGAAACACCATATATTTT; CDR3aa: CATSPGGQGIGGNTIYF; abundance: .; v_gene: TRBV15; d_gene: TRBD1; j_gene: TRBJ1-3
CDR3nt: TGCGCCAGCAGCGCTGCGGGATTCAGCTCCTACGAGCAGTACTTC; CDR3aa: CASSAAGFSSYEQYF; abundance: .; v_gene: TRBV5-1; d_gene: .; j_gene: TRBJ2-7
CDR3nt: TGTGCCAGCTCACCCCTCAGGACAGAAGAGACCCAGTACTTC; CDR3aa: CASSPLRTEETQYF; abundance: .; v_gene: TRBV18; d_gene: .; j_gene: TRBJ2-5
CDR3nt: TGTGCCATCAGTGCGGGAGGGACAGGGGTCGGGGAGCTGTTTTTT; CDR3aa: CAISAGGTGVGELFF; abundance: .; v_gene: TRBV10-3; d_gene: TRBD1; j_gene: TRBJ2-2
CDR3nt: TGTGCCAGCAGTGAAGTGGACAGCGAGCAGTACTTC; CDR3aa: CASSEVDSEQYF; abundance: .; v_gene: TRBV6-1; d_gene: .; j_gene: TRBJ2-7
CDR3nt: TGTGCCAGCAGTTTACGCAGGGGGCTGGCTGAAGCTTTCTTT; CDR3aa: CASSLRRGLAEAFF; abundance: few; v_gene: TRBV27; d_gene: TRBD1; j_gene: TRBJ1-1
CDR3nt: TGTGCCAGCAGTTTGGGGGACACCTATAATTCACCCCTCCACTTT; CDR3aa: CASSLGDTYNSPLHF; abundance: .; v_gene: TRBV28; d_gene: .; j_gene: TRBJ1-6
CDR3nt: TGTGCCACCAGTGGGGCCGACCAGGCCTATGGCTACACCTTC; CDR3aa: CATSGADQAYGYTF; abundance: .; v_gene: TRBV24-1; d_gene: .; j_gene: TRBJ1-2
CDR3nt: TGTGCTAGCAGCCAGGCTAGCGTCGCCTCCTACAATGAGCAGTTCTTC; CDR3aa: CASSQASVASYNEQFF; abundance: .; v_gene: TRBV7-7; d_gene: .; j_gene: TRBJ2-1
CDR3nt: TGTGCCACCAGTGATTCGAGCTTAGCGGGAACCTCCTACGAGCAGTACTTC; CDR3aa: CATSDSSLAGTSYEQYF; abundance: .; v_gene: TRBV24-1; d_gene: TRBD2; j_gene: TRBJ2-7
CDR3nt: TGTGCCAGCAGTCGTATTCAGGGGGACAGCAATCAGCCCCAGCATTTT; CDR3aa: CASSRIQGDSNQPQHF; abundance: .; v_gene: TRBV2; d_gene: TRBD1; j_gene: TRBJ1-5
CDR3nt: TGTGCCAGCTCACCGGGGGCAGTTAATGAAAAACTGTTTTTT; CDR3aa: CASSPGAVNEKLFF; abundance: .; v_gene: TRBV18; d_gene: .; j_gene: TRBJ1-4
CDR3nt: TGTGCCAGCAGCATTAGAGTTTACACTGAAGCTTTCTTT; CDR3aa: CASSIRVYTEAFF; abundance: .; v_gene: TRBV12-3/TRBV12-4; d_gene: .; j_gene: TRBJ1-1
CDR3nt: TGCGCCAGCAGCTCCGGGACTAGCGGGAGCTACGAGCAGTACTTC; CDR3aa: CASSSGTSGSYEQYF; abundance: .; v_gene: TRBV5-1; d_gene: TRBD2; j_gene: TRBJ2-7
CDR3nt: TGTGCCAGCAGCTTAGTCTCTAAGGGAGGCGAGCAGTACTTC; CDR3aa: CASSLVSKGGEQYF; abundance: .; v_gene: TRBV7-8; d_gene: .; j_gene: TRBJ2-7
CDR3nt: TGTGCCAGCGCCCCCGGGGGAGAATACGAGCAGTACTTC; CDR3aa: CASAPGGEYEQYF; abundance: once; v_gene: TRBV3-1/TRBV3-2; d_gene: .; j_gene: TRBJ2-7
CDR3nt: TGTGCCAGCAGTGACTCGGTGAGGAAATATCAGCCCCAGCATTTT; CDR3aa: CASSDSVRKYQPQHF; abundance: .; v_gene: TRBV6-4; d_gene: .; j_gene: TRBJ1-5
CDR3nt: TGTGCCAGCAGTTTGATTGACGGGAGCTCCTACAATGAGCAGTTCTTC; CDR3aa: CASSLIDGSSYNEQFF; abundance: .; v_gene: TRBV28; d_gene: .; j_gene: TRBJ2-1
CDR3nt: TGTGCCAGCAGCAGAGCAGGGAACACTGAAGCTTTCTTT; CDR3aa: CASSRAGNTEAFF; abundance: .; v_gene: TRBV12-3/TRBV12-4; d_gene: .; j_gene: TRBJ1-1
CDR3nt: TGTGCCAGCAGCCCTGAGACGGCAGGGGGAGAGCAGTACTTC; CDR3aa: CASSPETAGGEQYF; abundance: .; v_gene: TRBV9; d_gene: TRBD1; j_gene: TRBJ2-7
CDR3nt: TGTGCCAGCAGCTTGGGCGGGGGCACCGGGGAGCTGTTTTTT; CDR3aa: CASSLGGGTGELFF; abundance: .; v_gene: TRBV7-6; d_gene: TRBD2; j_gene: TRBJ2-2
CDR3nt: TGTGCCAGTAGCCCGGGACTCTACAATGAGCAGTTCTTC; CDR3aa: CASSPGLYNEQFF; abundance: .; v_gene: TRBV19; d_gene: .; j_gene: TRBJ2-1
CDR3nt: TGCAGTGCTCGAGACGGTACCTTC; CDR3aa: CSARDGTF; abundance: once; v_gene: TRBV20-1; d_gene: .; j_gene: TRBJ1-2
CDR3nt: TGCAGCGTGCGGACAGGGCTGGCGCAGTACTTC; CDR3aa: CSVRTGLAQYF; abundance: .; v_gene: TRBV29-1; d_gene: TRBD1; j_gene: TRBJ2-7